This T cell receptor beta chain was found in a study of post-analysis software for immune sequencing data. The TCR beta cDNA libraries carried unique molecular identifiers. Out of roughly 0.85 to 11 million T cells, a few hundred thousand cDNA molecules were generated. One entry per CDR3 protein results from TCRdb running MiXCR on the PCR reads. This table has almost 700,000 distinct CDR3 sequences, roughly three fifths appearing once. V lost 8 bases, J lost 7 bases, and 7 bases stayed unmatched. The germline gives CDR1 SQVTM, CDR2 ANQGSEA. The CDR3 sequence is 14 residues long. Points from the study as a whole: TRBV5-6, TRBV5-1 and TRBV20-1 belonged to a set of about 5 TRBV segments that were more frequent in patients than controls.

This clonotype was counted between two and nine times. Its antigen remains unidentified. The sequenced sample consisted of blood. The chain has TRBV29-1 and TRBJ2-1, with 14 nucleotides matching TRBD2. The sequence derives from a girl aged 2 to 10 with multiple sclerosis. In DNA form, the CDR3 reads TGCAGCACCAGGACTAGCGGGGGGATTAATGAGCAGTTCTTC. Protein sequence: CSTRTSGGINEQFF.